This T cell receptor (beta chain) stems from a study of T-cell memory formation after mild COVID-19. Findings and caveats of the study: Mainly in CM and EM were contracting CD4+ clones; CD8+ were in EMRA. Clonal second-wave expansions that peaked on day 37 had unconfirmed SARS-CoV-2 specificity. Pre-infection memory contained some responding clones, which suggested that cross-reactive memory had joined.

TCRdb passed the 5' RACE reads through MiXCR, listing each CDR3 protein once. The sample lists about 240,000 distinct CDR3 sequences; more than 8% were seen once. As to this clonotype: Its specificity is not known.

The germline gives CDR1 MNHEY, CDR2 SVGAGI. Trimming took off 7 bases at V and 7 bases at J, with 20 bases between the two ends. This CDR3 spans 15 amino acids. V is TRBV6-5 and J is TRBJ2-4, with D possibly being TRBD1 or TRBD2 (6 bases each). The specimen was PBMCs or a T cell subset sorted from them (not recorded which). This receptor was obtained from a man aged 18 to 30 who had mild COVID-19 (a few samples of this study predate the infection). Cell type and time point are not known. CDR3 in DNA: TGTGCCAGCACGGGAAGGGGGGCCATTAACAACATTCAGTACTTC. This gives the protein CASTGRGAINNIQYF.